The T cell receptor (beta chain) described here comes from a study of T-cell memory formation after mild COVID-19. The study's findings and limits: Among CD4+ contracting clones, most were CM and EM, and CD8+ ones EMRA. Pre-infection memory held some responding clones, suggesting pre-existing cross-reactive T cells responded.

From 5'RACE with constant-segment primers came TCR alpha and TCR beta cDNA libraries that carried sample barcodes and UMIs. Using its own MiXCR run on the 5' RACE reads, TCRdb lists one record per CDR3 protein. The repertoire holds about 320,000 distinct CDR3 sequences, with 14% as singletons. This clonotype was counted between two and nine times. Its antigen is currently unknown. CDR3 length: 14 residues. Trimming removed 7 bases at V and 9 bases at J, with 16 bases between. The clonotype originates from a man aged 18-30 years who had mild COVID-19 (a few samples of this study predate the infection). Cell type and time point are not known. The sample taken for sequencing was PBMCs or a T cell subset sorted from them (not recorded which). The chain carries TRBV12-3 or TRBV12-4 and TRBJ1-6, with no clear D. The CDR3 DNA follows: TGTGCCAGCACCTCCCGGCCGCGGGCTTCACCCCTCCACTTT. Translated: CASTSRPRASPLHF.